The TCR beta chain described here comes from a study of CD8 T cells in ankylosing spondylitis (dated by TCRdb to between 2016 and 2019). Looking at the study overall: The study profiled T cell receptor beta repertoires in healthy donors and ankylosing spondylitis patients to find disease-linked TCR variants. In total, the full study cohort was made up of about 110 healthy donors and about two dozen ankylosing spondylitis patients. Peripheral blood was sampled, and synovial fluid was additionally collected from ankylosing spondylitis patients.

Study-level results and caveats: The disease-linked clones showed a CD8+ phenotype and occurred at relatively low frequencies in peripheral blood. Some motif variants had previously been reported in the synovial fluid and blood of reactive arthritis patients, which suggests shared mechanisms of disease initiation. According to the report, matched synovial fluid samples from ankylosing spondylitis patients were significantly enriched for the disease-linked clones. A TCR beta motif made up of several highly homologous amino acid variants appeared to be characteristic of blood from ankylosing spondylitis patients.

In its sample, this clonotype was seen a few times. There is no known antigen for this receptor. Per-nucleotide qualities are absent, and no much larger clonotype sits a single base away. The listed sequencing device is Illumina HiSeq 2500. TCR beta libraries were prepared by quantitative 5'-RACE with molecular barcodes. The paper's data handling went like this. A new computational method, built on a probabilistic model of VDJ rearrangement, was used to identify disease-linked TCR variants. TCRdb reanalyzed the raw reads on its own, using fastp at Q25 for trimming and MiXCR for clone calling, and kept in-frame beta chains. For every CDR3 protein sequence, its rows merge into one entry that carries the most common genes and DNA. The V and J calls, along with clone size, are taken from TCRdb and not from the paper's own processing. The sample profile shows around 340,000 distinct CDR3 sequences; about 20% of them were found once. Around 13% of the sample belongs to the ten largest clones.

V and J lose 0 bases and 2 bases, and a span of 11 bases separates them. Taken from cysteine to phenylalanine, the CDR3 has 16 residues. The retained sequence is limited to the CDR3, 48 bases, with the frame set at the first base. From the germline V gene (reference sequence), CDR1 is LGHDT and CDR2 is YNNKEL. The origin of this receptor is a male donor with ankylosing spondylitis or in good health (not recorded which). The sequenced sample consisted of blood, either unsorted or a sorted T cell fraction (not recorded which). Rearrangement joined TRBV3-1 to TRBJ2-1, and TRBD1 may be the D gene, going by 5 matching bases. The CDR3 is CASSQDTQDPYNEQFF. The nucleotide sequence is TGTGCCAGCAGCCAAGATACACAGGACCCCTACAATGAGCAGTTCTTC.